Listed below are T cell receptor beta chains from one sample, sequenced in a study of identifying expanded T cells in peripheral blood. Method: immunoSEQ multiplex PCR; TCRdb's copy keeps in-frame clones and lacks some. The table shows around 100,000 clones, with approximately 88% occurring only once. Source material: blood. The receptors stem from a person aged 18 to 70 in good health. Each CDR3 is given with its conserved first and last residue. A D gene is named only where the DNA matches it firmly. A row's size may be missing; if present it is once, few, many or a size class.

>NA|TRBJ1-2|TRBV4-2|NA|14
TGTGCCAGCAGCCAAGAATACGGGGGCGATGGCTACACCTTC
CASSQEYGGDGYTF
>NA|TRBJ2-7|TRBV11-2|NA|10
TGTGCCAGCAGTTCATACGAGCAGTACTTC
CASSSYEQYF
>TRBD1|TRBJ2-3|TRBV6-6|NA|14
TGTGCCAGCAGTTGGGGACAGGTTTGGGATACGCAGTATTTT
CASSWGQVWDTQYF
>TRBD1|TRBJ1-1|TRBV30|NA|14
TGTGCCTGGAGTCCCTGGGGACAGGGTACTGAAGCTTTCTTT
CAWSPWGQGTEAFF
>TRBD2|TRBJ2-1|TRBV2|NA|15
TGTGCCAGCAAGAATCCGGGACTAGCGGGCAATGAGCAGTTCTTC
CASKNPGLAGNEQFF
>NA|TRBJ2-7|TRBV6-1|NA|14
TGTGCCAGCAGTGTAGAGGACGGTCCCTACGAGCAGTACTTC
CASSVEDGPYEQYF
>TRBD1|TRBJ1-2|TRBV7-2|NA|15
TGTGCCAGCAGCTTACAGACAGGGGGACCTTATGGCTACACCTTC
CASSLQTGGPYGYTF
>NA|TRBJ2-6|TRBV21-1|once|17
TGTGCCAGCAGCCCCCGCGCCAAGGGGGTAGGGGCCAACGTCCTGACTTTC
CASSPRAKGVGANVLTF
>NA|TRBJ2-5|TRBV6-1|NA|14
TGTGCCAGCAGTGAAGGGGGTGAGGAAGTGACCCAGTACTTC
CASSEGGEEVTQYF
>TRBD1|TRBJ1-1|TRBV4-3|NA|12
TGCGCCAGCAGCCAGATCACAGGGGAGGCTTTCTTT
CASSQITGEAFF
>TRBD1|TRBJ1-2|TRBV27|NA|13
TGTGCCAGCAGTTGGGGGACAGGGGCCGGCTACACCTTC
CASSWGTGAGYTF
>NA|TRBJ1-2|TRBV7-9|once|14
TGTGCCAGCAGCTTAGTCGGACAGCCCTATGGCTACACCTTC
CASSLVGQPYGYTF
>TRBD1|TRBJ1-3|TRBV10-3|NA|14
TGTGCCATCACCAAGACAGGGCAAGAAAACACCATATATTTT
CAITKTGQENTIYF
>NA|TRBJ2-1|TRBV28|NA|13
TGTGCCAGCAGTCGGACAGTCCTCAATGAGCAGTTCTTC
CASSRTVLNEQFF
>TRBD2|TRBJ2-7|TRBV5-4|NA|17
TGTGCCAGCAGCTTGGGAGGTCTCGGCGGGAGTGAGTACGAGCAGTACTTC
CASSLGGLGGSEYEQYF
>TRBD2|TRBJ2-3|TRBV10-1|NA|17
TGCGCCAGCAGTGAGTCCCTAGCGGTGAAATTCACAGATACGCAGTATTTT
CASSESLAVKFTDTQYF
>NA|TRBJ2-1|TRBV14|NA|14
TGTGCCAGCAGCCTACAGGACTCCTACAATGAGCAGTTCTTC
CASSLQDSYNEQFF
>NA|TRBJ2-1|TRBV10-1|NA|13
TGCGCCAGCAGTGATCTGGGTTCTCATGAGCAGTTCTTC
CASSDLGSHEQFF
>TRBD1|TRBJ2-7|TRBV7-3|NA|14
TGTGCCAGCAGCTTATGGGGTACAGGGGCCGAGCAGTACTTC
CASSLWGTGAEQYF
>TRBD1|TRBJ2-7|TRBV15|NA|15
TGTGCCACCAGCAGAGCCGGGACAGGGAGCTACGAGCAGTACTTC
CATSRAGTGSYEQYF
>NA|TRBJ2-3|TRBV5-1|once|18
TGCGCCAGCAGCTCAGACCGGGCTACCGGGTTTGGGACAGATACGCAGTATTTT
CASSSDRATGFGTDTQYF
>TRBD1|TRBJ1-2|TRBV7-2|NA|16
TGTGCCAGCAGCTTAGCAGGGACAGCGAGCAACTATGGCTACACCTTC
CASSLAGTASNYGYTF
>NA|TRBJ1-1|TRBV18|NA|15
TGTGCCAGCTCATTCGGGGACGGGGGCGCCGGGGTAGCTTTCTTT
CASSFGDGGAGVAFF
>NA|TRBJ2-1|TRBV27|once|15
TGTGCCAGCAGGAGGGGGGGAGGGAGGAAAAATGAGCAGTTCTTC
CASRRGGGRKNEQFF
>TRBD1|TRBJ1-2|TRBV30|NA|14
TGTGCCTGGAGTCCGCAGGGGGTCGCCTATGGCTACACCTTC
CAWSPQGVAYGYTF
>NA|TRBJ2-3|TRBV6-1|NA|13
TGTGCCAGCATCCCCCGTCGAGGCGATACGCAGTATTTT
CASIPRRGDTQYF
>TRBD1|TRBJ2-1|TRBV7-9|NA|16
TGTGCCAGCAGCCCCAGACAGGGGCGCTCCTACAATGAGCAGTTCTTC
CASSPRQGRSYNEQFF
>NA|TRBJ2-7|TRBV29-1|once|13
TGCAGCGTTGGTGATGGGGGGAAGTACGAGCAGTACTTC
CSVGDGGKYEQYF
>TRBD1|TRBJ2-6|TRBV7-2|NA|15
TGTGCCAGCAGCCTCACAGGGGTTGGGGCCAACGTCCTGACTTTC
CASSLTGVGANVLTF
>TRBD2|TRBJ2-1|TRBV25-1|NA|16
TGTGCCAGCAAAAGCGACCTAGCGGGAGGGCCGGGGGAGCAGTTCTTC
CASKSDLAGGPGEQFF
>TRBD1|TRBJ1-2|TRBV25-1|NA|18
TGTGCCAGCAGTGGAATCTCGATTCAGACAGGGGAAAACTATGGCTACACCTTC
CASSGISIQTGENYGYTF
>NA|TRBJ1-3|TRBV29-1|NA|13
TGCAGCGTCTTTCAGGGATCTGGAAACACCATATATTTT
CSVFQGSGNTIYF
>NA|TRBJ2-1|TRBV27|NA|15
TGTGCCAGCAGTTTATTTGGACAAACTAACAATGAGCAGTTCTTC
CASSLFGQTNNEQFF
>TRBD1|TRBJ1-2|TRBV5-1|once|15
TGCGCCAGCAGCGTTCCGGGACAGGGTATGAGTGGCTACACCTTC
CASSVPGQGMSGYTF
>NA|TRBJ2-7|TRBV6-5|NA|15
TGTGCCAGCAGTTACTCCGGCGGCGGGTCCTACGAGCAGTACTTC
CASSYSGGGSYEQYF
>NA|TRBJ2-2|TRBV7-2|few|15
TGTGCCAGCAGCCTCCAACAGTCGATGGCCGGGGAGCTGTTTTTT
CASSLQQSMAGELFF
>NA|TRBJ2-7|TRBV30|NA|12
TGTGCCTGGAGAGGAATAACCTACGAGCAGTACTTC
CAWRGITYEQYF
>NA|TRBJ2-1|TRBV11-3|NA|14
TGTGCCAGCAGCCCTGGGGCTGTACAAAATGAGCAGTTCTTC
CASSPGAVQNEQFF
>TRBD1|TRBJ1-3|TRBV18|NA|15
TGTGCCAGCTCACGGGGACAGGGGACTGGAAACACCATATATTTT
CASSRGQGTGNTIYF
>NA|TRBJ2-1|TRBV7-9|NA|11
TGTGCCAGCAGCCCGTACAATGAGCAGTTCTTC
CASSPYNEQFF
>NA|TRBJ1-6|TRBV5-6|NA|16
TGTGCCAGCAGCTTGGACCCGGATGGGGTTAGGTCACCCCTCCACTTT
CASSLDPDGVRSPLHF
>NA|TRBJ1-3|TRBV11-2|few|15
TGTGCCAGCAGCCCCCTCGGGGGGCCTGGAAACACCATATATTTT
CASSPLGGPGNTIYF
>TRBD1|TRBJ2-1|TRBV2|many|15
TGTGCCAGCAGGAGTACCGGGACAGCCTACAATGAGCAGTTCTTC
CASRSTGTAYNEQFF
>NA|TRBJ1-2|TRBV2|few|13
TGTGCCAGCAGTGTACAGGGATACTATGGCTACACCTTC
CASSVQGYYGYTF
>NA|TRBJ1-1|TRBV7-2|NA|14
TGTGCCAGCAGCCCTGGGCCCCAAGGGACTGAAGCTTTCTTT
CASSPGPQGTEAFF
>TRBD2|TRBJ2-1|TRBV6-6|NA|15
TGTGCCAGCAGAAGTAGCGGGAGGGGCATTGGTGAGCAGTTCTTC
CASRSSGRGIGEQFF
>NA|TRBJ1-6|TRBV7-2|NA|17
TGTGCCAGCAGCTTAGCCCCCCAGAGCTCCTATAATTCACCCCTCCACTTT
CASSLAPQSSYNSPLHF
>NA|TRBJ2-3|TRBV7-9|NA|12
TGTGCCAGCAGAGGAATCACAGATACGCAGTATTTT
CASRGITDTQYF
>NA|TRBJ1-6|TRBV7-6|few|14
TGTGCCAGCGGTTGGACGGAAAATAATTCACCCCTCCACTTT
CASGWTENNSPLHF
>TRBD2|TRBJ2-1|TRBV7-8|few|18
TGTGCCAGCAGCTTAGTTTCCGGGACTAGCGGGAGGGGGAATGAGCAGTTCTTC
CASSLVSGTSGRGNEQFF
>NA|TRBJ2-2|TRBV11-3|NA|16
TGTGCCAGCAGCTTAGGTGGGGGCAGCAACACCGGGGAGCTGTTTTTT
CASSLGGGSNTGELFF
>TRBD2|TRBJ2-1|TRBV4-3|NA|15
TGCGCCAGCAGCAAAAGGGGTTCGGGAGGAGGTGAGCAGTTCTTC
CASSKRGSGGGEQFF